This T cell receptor (beta chain) was sequenced for a study of PD-L1 blockade in urothelial cancer. Per the germline V gene, CDR1 is SGHNT and CDR2 is YYREEE (reference sequence). This CDR3 contains 15 residues. The V end lost 5 bases, the J end lost 3 bases, and 17 bases lay between the germline ends. Synthetic analogs of TCR templates were spiked into every PCR. Sequencing used immunoSEQ multiplex PCR; TCRdb keeps in-frame clones, though not all of them. This sample has about 88,000 clones, with more than 90% found just once. A total of 1 to 8 samples per patient were collected pretreatment and on-treatment.

V is TRBV5-4 and J is TRBJ2-5, with D tentatively TRBD2 (6 bases). The receptor was derived from a man aged 55 to 70 with urothelial cancer. Source: PBMCs, taken around atezolizumab (anti-PD-L1) treatment. CDR3 nucleotides: TGTGCCAGCAGTTCTAAACTAGCCGTGGAAGAGACCCAGTACTTC. It encodes CASSSKLAVEETQYF.